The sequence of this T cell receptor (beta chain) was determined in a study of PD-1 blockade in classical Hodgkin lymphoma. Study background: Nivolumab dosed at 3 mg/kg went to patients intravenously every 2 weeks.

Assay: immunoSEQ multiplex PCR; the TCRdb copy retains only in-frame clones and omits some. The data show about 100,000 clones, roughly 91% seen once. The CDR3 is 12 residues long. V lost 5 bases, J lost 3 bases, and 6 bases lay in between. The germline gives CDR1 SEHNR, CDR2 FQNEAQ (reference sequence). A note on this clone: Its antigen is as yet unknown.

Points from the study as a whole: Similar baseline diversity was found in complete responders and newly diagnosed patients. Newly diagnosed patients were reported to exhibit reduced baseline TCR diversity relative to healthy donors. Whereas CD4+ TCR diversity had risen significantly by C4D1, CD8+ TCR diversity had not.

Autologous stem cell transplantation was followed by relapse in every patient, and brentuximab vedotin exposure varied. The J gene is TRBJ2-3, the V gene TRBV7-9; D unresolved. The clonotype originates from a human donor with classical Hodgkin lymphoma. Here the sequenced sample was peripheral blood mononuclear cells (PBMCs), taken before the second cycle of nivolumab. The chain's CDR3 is CASSPMTDTQYF. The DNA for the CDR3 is TGTGCCAGCAGCCCGATGACAGATACGCAGTATTTT.